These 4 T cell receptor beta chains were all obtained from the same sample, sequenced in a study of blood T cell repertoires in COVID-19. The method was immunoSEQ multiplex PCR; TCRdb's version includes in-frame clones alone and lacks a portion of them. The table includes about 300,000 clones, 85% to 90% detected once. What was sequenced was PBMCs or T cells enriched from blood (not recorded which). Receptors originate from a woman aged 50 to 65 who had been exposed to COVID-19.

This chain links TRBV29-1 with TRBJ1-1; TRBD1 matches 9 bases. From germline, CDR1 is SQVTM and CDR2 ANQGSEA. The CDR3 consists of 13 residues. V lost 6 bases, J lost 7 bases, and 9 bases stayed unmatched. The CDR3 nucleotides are TGCAGCGTACGGACAGGGGTGGAAGGTGAAGCTTTCTTT. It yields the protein CSVRTGVEGEAFF.

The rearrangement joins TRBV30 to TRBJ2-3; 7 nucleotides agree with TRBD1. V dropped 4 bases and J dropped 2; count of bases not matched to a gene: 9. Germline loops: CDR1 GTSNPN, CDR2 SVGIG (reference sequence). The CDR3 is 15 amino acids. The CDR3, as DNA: TGTGCCTGGATGACCCCGGGACAGCCCACAGATACGCAGTATTTT. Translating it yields CAWMTPGQPTDTQYF. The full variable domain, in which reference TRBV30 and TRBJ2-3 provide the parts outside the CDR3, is SQTIHQWPATLVQPVGSPLSLECTVEGTSNPNLYWYRQAAGRGLQLLFYSVGIGQISSEVPQNLSASRPQDRQFILSSKKLLLSDSGFYLCAWMTPGQPTDTQYFGPGTRLTVL.

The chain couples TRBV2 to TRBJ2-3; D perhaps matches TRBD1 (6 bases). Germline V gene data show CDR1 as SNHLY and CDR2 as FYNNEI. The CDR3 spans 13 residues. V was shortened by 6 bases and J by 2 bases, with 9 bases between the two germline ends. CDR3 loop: CASSGQFTDTQYF. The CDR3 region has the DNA TGTGCCAGCAGCGGACAGTTCACAGATACGCAGTATTTT.

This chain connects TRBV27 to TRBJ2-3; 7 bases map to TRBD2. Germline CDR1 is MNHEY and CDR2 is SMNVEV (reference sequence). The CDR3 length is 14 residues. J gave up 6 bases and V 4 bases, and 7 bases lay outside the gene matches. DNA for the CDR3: TGTGCCAGCAGTTGGGGGGGAGCCGGGGATACGCAGTATTTT. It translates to CASSWGGAGDTQYF.